One and the same sample provided the 10 T cell receptor beta chains below, sequenced in a study of vaccination effects on CD4 cells after COVID-19. Sequencing used immunoSEQ multiplex PCR; TCRdb keeps in-frame clones, though not all of them. Counted here are about 66,000 clones, around 79% occurring once; the ten biggest clones make up approximately 2.3%. CD4+ T cell isolation took place after approximately 11 days of culture. Each participant was administered two doses of either the BNT162b2 or the mRNA-1273 vaccine. No antigens are known for them. The material sequenced was CD4+ T cells from PBMCs cultured without peptide, taken after COVID-19 vaccination. These receptors came from a human donor who received a COVID-19 vaccine.

This chain links TRBV6-1 with TRBJ2-3; the match to TRBD2 covers 7 bases. The V segment lost 3 bases and the J segment 0 bases; nucleotides outside the gene matches: 6. Germline V CDR1 and CDR2: MNHNS, SASEGT. The length of the CDR3 is 16 residues. CDR3 sequence (DNA): TGTGCCAGCAGTGAGCTAGCGGCACCTAGCACAGATACGCAGTATTTT. Translating it yields CASSELAAPSTDTQYF.

The V and J genes are TRBV7-3 and TRBJ1-1; no clear D. Germline CDR1 is SGHTA and CDR2 is FQGTGA. V was trimmed by 3 bases and J by 2 bases, leaving 7 bases between them. CDR3 length: 13 amino acids. The chain's CDR3 is CASSFGRNTEAFF. The DNA for the CDR3 is TGTGCCAGCAGCTTCGGCCGAAACACTGAAGCTTTCTTT.

The rearrangement links TRBV7-3 to TRBJ2-3; the match to TRBD2 covers 7 bases. CDR1 and CDR2 (germline): SGHTA, FQGTGA. Losses at the gene ends were 5 bases for V and 6 bases for J; bases not matched to a gene: 11. The CDR3 length is 15 residues. DNA for the CDR3: TGTGCCAGCAGCCCTACTAGCGCAGAAGGGGATACGCAGTATTTT. Translation: CASSPTSAEGDTQYF.

The chain uses TRBV6-2 or TRBV6-3 and TRBJ2-3, with TRBD2 identical over 10 bases. Germline V gene sequence: CDR1 MNHEY, CDR2 SVGEGT. Trimming at V came to 6 bases and at J to 7 bases, leaving 13 bases not matched to a gene. The CDR3 has 16 amino acids. The CDR3 nucleotides read TGTGCCAGCAGCCCCCCCAGCGGGGGGGCGAGATATACGCAGTATTTT. Its translation is CASSPPSGGARYTQYF.

The chain carries TRBV10-1 and TRBJ1-2; no firm D call. The germline gives CDR1 WNHNN, CDR2 SYGVQD (reference sequence). The ends were cut back, 0 bases at V and 11 bases at J, with 13 bases in the middle. This CDR3 spans 13 amino acids. CDR3 loop: CASSESRESAYTF. The DNA for the CDR3 is TGCGCCAGCAGTGAGTCGAGGGAAAGTGCATACACCTTC.

The chain employs TRBV19 and TRBJ2-7, with unresolved D. The CDR3 runs 10 residues. V dropped 3 bases and J dropped 6 bases, with 3 bases sitting between them. Germline loops: CDR1 LNHDA, CDR2 SQIVND (reference sequence). CDR3 nucleotide sequence: TGTGCCAGTAGTATTTCCGAGCAGTACGTC. It specifies CASSISEQYV.

This chain connects TRBV28 to TRBJ1-1; D perhaps matches TRBD1 (6 bases). CDR1 MDHEN and CDR2 SYDVKM come from the germline V gene. The CDR3 contains 15 residues. V was pared by 8 bases and J by 4 bases, with 20 bases between. This chain's CDR3 is CASVPPGGGPTEAFF. CDR3 sequence (DNA): TGTGCCAGCGTACCTCCCGGCGGGGGGCCCACTGAAGCTTTCTTT.

This clone has a single count. The V gene is TRBV5-4, the J gene TRBJ2-5; TRBD2 might be the D (5 bases). V gave up 3 bases and J gave up 2 bases, with 14 bases separating them. This CDR3 is built from 15 residues. Germline V CDR1 and CDR2: SGHNT, YYREEE (reference sequence). The CDR3 region is CASSSRLARQETQYF. CDR3 DNA sequence: TGTGCCAGCAGCTCACGTCTAGCAAGGCAAGAGACCCAGTACTTC.

The DNA for the CDR3 is TGTGCCAGCAGCTTCCAGGGTCAAGAGACCCAGTACTTC. The encoded protein is CASSFQGQETQYF. This chain uses TRBV7-3 with TRBJ2-5, with D possibly being TRBD1 (5 bases). This CDR3 is built from 13 residues. V dropped 3 bases and J dropped 2 bases, with 7 bases sitting between them. Per the germline V gene, CDR1 is SGHTA and CDR2 is FQGTGA.

This clone was detected a few times. DNA of the CDR3: TGTGCCAGCTTGACCTGGGGCTATAATTCACCCCTCCACTTT. Protein product: CASLTWGYNSPLHF. The chain recombines TRBV2 with TRBJ1-6; D uncertain. Germline V gives CDR1 SNHLY, CDR2 FYNNEI. Between the trimmed V and J ends, which lost 8 bases and 3 bases, there was a span of 11 bases. The CDR3 is 14 amino acids.